These 2 T cell receptor beta chains originate from one sample sequenced in a study of response to subunit inactivated influenza vaccine. TCRdb called the RT-PCR reads again in MiXCR, with one record for every CDR3 protein. The sample lists hundreds of thousands of distinct CDR3 sequences; roughly 12% were seen once. Source: PBMCs from blood, taken on the day of vaccination. The receptors were gathered from a man aged 50 to 60 who received an inactivated influenza vaccine.

Ten or more counts support this clonotype. The rearrangement uses TRBV20-1 and TRBJ1-5; TRBD1 matches 7 bases. The CDR3 loop spans 15 amino acids. J lost 0 bases, V lost 4 bases, and 6 bases had no gene match. Germline loops: CDR1 DFQATT, CDR2 SNEGSKA (reference sequence). The CDR3 reads CSATNNRGSNQPQHF. For the CDR3, the DNA is TGCAGTGCTACCAACAACAGGGGTAGCAATCAGCCCCAGCATTTT.

The V and J genes are TRBV6-1 and TRBJ2-1, with D possibly being TRBD1 (6 bases). V was shortened by 6 bases and J by 0 bases, with 12 bases between the two germline ends. The CDR3 consists of 15 residues. Germline CDR1 is MNHNS and CDR2 is SASEGT. Here the CDR3 reads CASSRTVDSYNEQFF. CDR3 nucleotides: TGTGCCAGCAGCAGGACAGTCGACTCCTACAATGAGCAGTTCTTC.